This T cell receptor beta chain comes out of a study of cytomegalovirus exposure and HLA in healthy donors. PCR was performed using 60 Vbeta and 13 Jbeta primers. Assay: immunoSEQ multiplex PCR; the TCRdb copy retains only in-frame clones and omits some. The profile shows about 130,000 clones, 76% of them singletons. This CDR3 region has 14 residues. Germline assignment: CDR1 SQVTM and CDR2 ANQGSEA. Trimming pared 4 bases from V and 4 bases from J, leaving 17 bases between. Sequenced material: PBMCs. This clonotype was sampled from a man aged 50-59 years in good health and CMV-seronegative. This rearrangement joins TRBV29-1 to TRBJ2-7; weak D call: TRBD2 (5 bases). CDR3 sequence reads: CSVGTIPSGYEQYF. The CDR3 bases are TGCAGCGTTGGTACTATCCCCTCGGGGTACGAGCAGTACTTC.